The 30 T cell receptor beta chains below come from one sample, sequenced in a study of blood T cell repertoires in COVID-19. Produced via immunoSEQ multiplex PCR; TCRdb's table is partial and in-frame only. The sample has some 81,000 clones; around 91% are singletons. The sample consisted of peripheral blood. Source of these receptors: a woman between 50 and 59 years old in a cohort sampled during active COVID-19.

The sample holds one count of this clone. The J gene is TRBJ2-1, the V gene TRBV11-2, with 7 bases identical to TRBD1. Trimming at V came to 4 bases and at J to 5 bases, leaving 14 bases not matched to a gene. This CDR3 contains 17 residues. Germline CDR1 SGHAT, CDR2 FQNNGV. The CDR3 coding sequence is TGTGCCAGCAGCTCAAGATCCGGGACAGATTTTAACAATGAGCAGTTCTTC. As protein: CASSSRSGTDFNNEQFF.

This chain links TRBV20-1 with TRBJ2-5; D is undetermined. V was shortened by 7 bases and J by 4 bases, with 10 bases between the two germline ends. The germline gives CDR1 DFQATT, CDR2 SNEGSKA (reference sequence). CDR3 length equals 11 residues. As DNA, the CDR3 is TGCAGTGGCGGAGATCCAGAGACCCAGTACTTC. It codes for CSGGDPETQYF.

In its sample, this clone was seen a few times. The rearrangement joins TRBV7-9 to TRBJ2-2; unclear D gene. Germline assignment: CDR1 SEHNR and CDR2 FQNEAQ (reference sequence). This CDR3 has 15 amino acids. The germline V and J ends were trimmed by 5 bases and 7 bases, with 17 bases remaining between them. Written as DNA, the CDR3 is TGTGCCAGCAGCCATACCAACTCTTTGAGCGGGGAGCTGTTTTTT. This codes for CASSHTNSLSGELFF.

CDR3 residues: CASSATLAGLGETQYF. CDR3 nucleotides: TGTGCCAGTAGTGCAACCCTAGCGGGACTTGGAGAGACCCAGTACTTC. V and J are TRBV19 and TRBJ2-5, with 9 bases aligning to TRBD2. This CDR3 has 16 residues. Germline assignment: CDR1 LNHDA and CDR2 SQIVND (reference sequence). The junction had 11 bases not matched to a gene; V was cut back by 5 bases and J by 4 bases.

The rearrangement links TRBV10-3 to TRBJ2-7; 12 positions match TRBD2. Germline V lookup: CDR1 ENHRY, CDR2 SYGVKD. This CDR3 contains 17 residues. Trimming cost V 2 bases and J 5 bases; bases outside gene matches: 10. CDR3 nucleotides: TGTGCCATCAGTGAGGGTAGTACTAGCGGGAGGAGTAACGAGCAGTACTTC. Residues: CAISEGSTSGRSNEQYF.

This sequence joins TRBV5-1 and TRBJ2-3; 8 nucleotides line up with TRBD1. Per germline, CDR1 SGHRS and CDR2 YFSETQ. CDR3 length: 15 amino acids. V was clipped by 4 bases and J by 3 bases; unmatched bases: 7. CDR3 sequence reads: CASSTLTGATDTQYF. The CDR3, as DNA: TGCGCCAGCAGCACTCTGACAGGGGCTACAGATACGCAGTATTTT.

This chain uses TRBV5-1 with TRBJ1-3; no clear D. The CDR3 has 15 residues. The V and J ends lost 4 bases and 3 bases respectively, with 14 bases between them. The germline CDR1 and CDR2 sequences are SGHRS and YFSETQ. In DNA, the CDR3 is TGCGCCAGCAGCGTGGGGTTTACCGGTGGAAACACCATATATTTT. Translating it yields CASSVGFTGGNTIYF. The whole variable domain, remainder taken from reference TRBV5-1 and TRBJ1-3, is KAGVTQTPRYLIKTRGQQVTLSCSPISGHRSVSWYQQTPGQGLQFLFEYFSETQRNKGNFPGRFSGRQFSNSRSEMNVSTLELGDSALYLCASSVGFTGGNTIYFGEGSWLTVV.

This clone was recorded only once. V gene TRBV27 combines with J gene TRBJ2-1, with D maybe TRBD1 (6 bases). The CDR3 consists of 16 residues. Germline V CDR1 and CDR2: MNHEY, SMNVEV (reference sequence). V was pared by 2 bases and J by 4 bases, with 15 bases between. CDR3 amino acids: CASSLGRGVGYNEQFF. In DNA form, the CDR3 reads TGTGCCAGCAGTTTAGGCAGGGGTGTGGGGTACAATGAGCAGTTCTTC.

V gene TRBV10-3 combines with J gene TRBJ2-5; possibly TRBD1 for D (5 bases). Germline CDR1 is ENHRY and CDR2 is SYGVKD. The CDR3 extends over 16 amino acids. V lost 0 bases and J 0 bases, leaving 11 bases between the germline ends. CDR3 bases: TGTGCCATCAGTGAGTCGTTCAGGGATTACCAAGAGACCCAGTACTTC. It specifies CAISESFRDYQETQYF.

The gene calls are TRBV2 and TRBJ2-5, with 9 positions matching TRBD1. The ends lost 6 bases at V and 6 bases at J; junction bases unmatched: 2. Per the germline V gene, CDR1 is SNHLY and CDR2 is FYNNEI. The CDR3 contains 12 residues. This CDR3 is CASRTGGKTQYF. The CDR3 bases are TGTGCCAGCAGAACAGGGGGCAAGACCCAGTACTTC.

This chain joins TRBV28 and TRBJ1-2; D gene ambiguous. Trimming left V 5 bases short and J 6 bases short, with 13 bases between. From germline, CDR1 is MDHEN and CDR2 SYDVKM. The CDR3 has 13 amino acids. The CDR3 is CASSRYQVDGYTF. CDR3 bases: TGTGCCAGCAGTAGGTACCAGGTCGATGGCTACACCTTC.

The gene calls are TRBV13 and TRBJ1-4, with unresolved D. The CDR3 sequence is 14 residues long. From germline, CDR1 is PRHDT and CDR2 FYEKMQ (reference sequence). Trimming left V 5 bases short and J 6 bases short, with 13 bases between. DNA of the CDR3: TGTGCCAGCAGCGACGGCAGGATTCATGAAAAACTGTTTTTT. Residues: CASSDGRIHEKLFF.

V gene TRBV6-1 combines with J gene TRBJ2-7; tentatively, D is TRBD1 (5 bases). The germline V gene encodes CDR1 MNHNS and CDR2 SASEGT. Trimming removed 1 base at V and 4 bases at J, with 11 bases between. The CDR3 has 14 amino acids. The CDR3 DNA follows: TGTGCCAGCAGTGAAGAAGCAGGGTCTTACGAGCAGTACTTC. Residues: CASSEEAGSYEQYF.

This chain uses TRBV28 with TRBJ2-3; perhaps TRBD2 as D (6 bases). V lost 7 bases and J 2 bases, leaving 13 bases between the germline ends. The germline gives CDR1 MDHEN, CDR2 SYDVKM. The CDR3 length is 14 residues. The CDR3 nucleotides read TGTGCCAGCATCGGGAGCGTATCCACAGATACGCAGTATTTT. Protein product: CASIGSVSTDTQYF.

The V gene is TRBV9, the J gene TRBJ2-7, with D tentatively TRBD2 (6 bases). Germline V gene data show CDR1 as SGDLS and CDR2 as YYNGEE. This CDR3 is 15 amino acids long. V lost 4 bases and J lost 0, with 14 bases in between. In DNA, the CDR3 is TGTGCCAGCAGCCCCCGGGACTCTCCCTCCTACGAGCAGTACTTC. It yields the protein CASSPRDSPSYEQYF.

This chain links TRBV5-1 with TRBJ2-1; the match to TRBD2 covers 10 bases. Germline V gene data show CDR1 as SGHRS and CDR2 as YFSETQ. V dropped 4 bases and J dropped 3; count of bases not matched to a gene: 10. The CDR3 consists of 17 residues. Here the CDR3 DNA reads TGCGCCAGCAGCCGGACTAGCGGAAGCGGGGACTACAATGAGCAGTTCTTC. It yields the protein CASSRTSGSGDYNEQFF.

The chain employs TRBV19 and TRBJ2-3; a possible D gene is TRBD2 (6 bases). This CDR3 contains 13 residues. Per the germline V gene, CDR1 is LNHDA and CDR2 is SQIVND (reference sequence). V lost 6 bases and J 4 bases, leaving 11 bases between the germline ends. The CDR3 region is CASRPAGPDTQYF. The CDR3 DNA sequence: TGTGCCAGTAGGCCGGCGGGACCAGATACGCAGTATTTT.

This clone was detected once. The chain combines TRBV24-1 with TRBJ2-2; the match to TRBD1 covers 8 bases. Germline V gene data show CDR1 as KGHDR and CDR2 as SFDVKD. V lost 4 bases and J lost 4; bases outside the gene matches: 4. The CDR3 has 15 residues. Written as DNA, the CDR3 is TGTGCCACCAGTGAACCAGGGGGCGGCACCGGGGAGCTGTTTTTT. Translation: CATSEPGGGTGELFF.

V is TRBV7-9 and J is TRBJ2-1; D is undetermined. Per the germline V gene, CDR1 is SEHNR and CDR2 is FQNEAQ (reference sequence). The V end was cut by 4 bases, the J end by 0 bases, with 13 bases between. This CDR3 contains 16 residues. This chain's CDR3 is CASSSIKESSYNEQFF. The CDR3 nucleotides are TGTGCCAGCAGCTCGATTAAAGAGAGCTCCTACAATGAGCAGTTCTTC.

This chain joins TRBV30 and TRBJ2-7; tentative D call: TRBD1 (7 bases). CDR1 and CDR2 from the germline V gene are GTSNPN and SVGIG (reference sequence). The ends were cut back, 5 bases at V and 2 bases at J, with 13 bases in the middle. There are 13 residues in the CDR3. The CDR3 here is CAWARGTAYEQYF. CDR3 DNA sequence: TGTGCCTGGGCGCGCGGGACAGCCTACGAGCAGTACTTC.

Points on this clone: Germline is not matched at one junction end, which may reflect a read error. The gene calls are TRBV24-1 and TRBJ2-5, with a weak D call TRBD1 (5 bases). CDR3 length: 12 amino acids. Germline CDR1 and CDR2: KGHDR and SFDVKD. CDR3 bases: TGTGCCACCAGTGGGGGCGGACAATCCAGGGACTTC. Translation gives CATSGGGQSRDF.

The chain uses TRBV5-1 and TRBJ1-3; 11 bases are shared with TRBD1. CDR3 length: 16 amino acids. The trim removed 4 bases at V and 4 bases at J, leaving 7 bases unmatched. From germline, CDR1 is SGHRS and CDR2 YFSETQ. CDR3 in DNA: TGCGCCAGCAGCAGGGGACAGGGGGTGACCGGAAACACCATATATTTT. Translating it yields CASSRGQGVTGNTIYF.

The genes are TRBV7-9 and TRBJ1-2; no firm D call. The germline gives CDR1 SEHNR, CDR2 FQNEAQ (reference sequence). The V and J ends lost 5 bases and 2 bases respectively, with 15 bases between them. The CDR3 contains 15 residues. CDR3: CASSLPSGANYGYTF. In DNA form, the CDR3 reads TGTGCCAGCAGCCTACCCTCAGGTGCCAACTATGGCTACACCTTC.

This rearrangement joins TRBV5-6 to TRBJ1-2, with unresolved D. This CDR3 is 11 amino acids long. Germline V gene sequence: CDR1 SGHDT, CDR2 YYEEEE. V lost 2 bases and J 5 bases, leaving 4 bases between the germline ends. Here the CDR3 reads CASSFHYGYTF. CDR3 nucleotides: TGTGCCAGCAGCTTTCATTATGGCTACACCTTC. Supplemented by reference TRBV5-6 and TRBJ1-2, the full variable domain reads DAGVTQSPTHLIKTRGQQVTLRCSPKSGHDTVSWYQQALGQGPQFIFQYYEEEERQRGNFPDRFSGHQFPNYSSELNVNALLLGDSALYLCASSFHYGYTFGSGTRLTVV.

The chain joins TRBV11-2 to TRBJ2-5, with 7 positions matching TRBD2. V was clipped by 2 bases and J by 0 bases; unmatched bases: 3. This CDR3 region has 15 residues. CDR1 and CDR2 from the germline V gene are SGHAT and FQNNGV. The CDR3 sequence is CASSLRLAYQETQYF. The DNA of the CDR3 is TGTGCCAGCAGCTTACGACTAGCCTACCAAGAGACCCAGTACTTC.

V usage is TRBV30 and J usage is TRBJ2-7, with TRBD2 matching over 11 bases. V was pared by 8 bases and J by 3 bases, with 9 bases of the junction left unmatched. Germline V gene sequence: CDR1 GTSNPN, CDR2 SVGIG (reference sequence). CDR3 length: 14 residues. For the CDR3, the DNA is TGTGCCGTTGAAAGTACTAGCGGGAGCTACGAGCAGTACTTC. It translates to CAVESTSGSYEQYF.

The V gene is TRBV6-6, the J gene TRBJ2-3; tentative D call: TRBD1 (6 bases). This CDR3 comprises 14 residues. With 7 bases removed from V and 1 base from J, the gap between germline ends came to 12 bases. In germline, CDR1 is MNHNY, CDR2 SVGAGI (reference sequence). In nucleotides, the CDR3 is TGTGCCAGCATGGAGTCAGGGGGCACAGATACGCAGTATTTT. Translating gives CASMESGGTDTQYF.

The CDR3 DNA reads TGTGCCAGCACTACTCCGACTAGCGGTCAGACCCAGTACTTC. Encoded protein: CASTTPTSGQTQYF. The chain joins TRBV6-5 to TRBJ2-5; 9 bases map to TRBD2. The CDR3 consists of 14 residues. V dropped 7 bases and J dropped 6; count of bases not matched to a gene: 9. Germline V gives CDR1 MNHEY, CDR2 SVGAGI.

This chain links TRBV2 with TRBJ1-2; TRBD1 matches 9 bases. Germline CDR1 reads SNHLY; CDR2 reads FYNNEI. This CDR3 is built from 13 residues. V shed 6 bases and J 8 bases; nucleotides not matched to a gene: 7. CDR3 in DNA: TGTGCCAGCAGAACAGGGGGCGCGAGGGGCTACACCTTC. Its translation: CASRTGGARGYTF.

The chain uses TRBV7-2 and TRBJ2-3, with 7 bases lining up with TRBD2. The CDR3 has 15 residues. Germline loops: CDR1 SGHTA, CDR2 FQGNSA. Trimming at V came to 2 bases and at J to 0 bases, leaving 2 bases not matched to a gene. The CDR3 DNA reads as TGTGCCAGCAGCTTACCAGCGGGAAGCACAGATACGCAGTATTTT. It codes for CASSLPAGSTDTQYF.